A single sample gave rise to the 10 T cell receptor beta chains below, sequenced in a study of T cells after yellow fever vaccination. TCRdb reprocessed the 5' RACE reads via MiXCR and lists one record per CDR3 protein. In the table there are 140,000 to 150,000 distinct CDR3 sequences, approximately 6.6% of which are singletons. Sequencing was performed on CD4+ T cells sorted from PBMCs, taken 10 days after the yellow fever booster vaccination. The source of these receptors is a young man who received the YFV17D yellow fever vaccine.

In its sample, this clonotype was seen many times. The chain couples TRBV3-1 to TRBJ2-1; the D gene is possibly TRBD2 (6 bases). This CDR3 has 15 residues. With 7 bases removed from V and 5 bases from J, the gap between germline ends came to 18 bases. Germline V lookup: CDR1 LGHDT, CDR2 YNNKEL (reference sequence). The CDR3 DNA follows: TGTGCCAGCACCCCGTTTCAGCGGGCTAACAATGAGCAGTTCTTC. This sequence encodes CASTPFQRANNEQFF.

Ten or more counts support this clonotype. For the CDR3, the DNA is TGTGCCAGCAGTTACTCCCAGGGGGCAGGTTACGAGCAGTACTTC. Residues: CASSYSQGAGYEQYF. The chain employs TRBV6-5 and TRBJ2-7, with 8 bases lining up with TRBD1. This CDR3 contains 15 residues. The ends lost 0 bases at V and 4 bases at J; junction bases unmatched: 5. Germline CDR1 is MNHEY and CDR2 is SVGAGI.

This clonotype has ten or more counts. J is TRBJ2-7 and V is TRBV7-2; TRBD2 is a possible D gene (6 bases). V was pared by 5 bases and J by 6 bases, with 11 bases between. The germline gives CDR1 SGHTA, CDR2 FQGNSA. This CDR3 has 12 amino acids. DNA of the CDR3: TGTGCCAGCAGCCCTAGCGCGAGCGAGCAGTACTTC. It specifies CASSPSASEQYF.

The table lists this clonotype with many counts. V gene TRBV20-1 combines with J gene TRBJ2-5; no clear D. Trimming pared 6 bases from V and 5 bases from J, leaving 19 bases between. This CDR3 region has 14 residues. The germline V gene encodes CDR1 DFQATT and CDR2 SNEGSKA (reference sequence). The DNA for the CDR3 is TGCAGTGCCTTACGAGATTTTGGGCGGGAGACCCAGTACTTC. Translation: CSALRDFGRETQYF.

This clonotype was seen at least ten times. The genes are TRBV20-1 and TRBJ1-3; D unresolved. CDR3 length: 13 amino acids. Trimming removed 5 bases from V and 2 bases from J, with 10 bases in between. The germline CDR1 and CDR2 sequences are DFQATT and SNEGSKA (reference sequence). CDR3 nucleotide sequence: TGCAGTGCTTCAATGGGAACTGGAAACACCATATATTTT. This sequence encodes CSASMGTGNTIYF.

The chain's CDR3 is CASSPRTSKETQYF. CDR3 DNA sequence: TGTGCCAGCAGCCCCAGAACGTCAAAGGAGACCCAGTACTTC. The chain has TRBV7-2 and TRBJ2-5, with D uncertain. V lost 5 bases, J lost 5 bases, and 15 bases lay in between. This CDR3 spans 14 amino acids. Germline values: CDR1 SGHTA, CDR2 FQGNSA.

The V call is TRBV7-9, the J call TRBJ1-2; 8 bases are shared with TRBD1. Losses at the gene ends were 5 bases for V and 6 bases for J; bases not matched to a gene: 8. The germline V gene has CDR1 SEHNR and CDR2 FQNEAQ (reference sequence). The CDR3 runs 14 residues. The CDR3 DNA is TGTGCCAGCAGCCCCCAGGACAGGGCGGATGGCTACACCTTC. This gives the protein CASSPQDRADGYTF.

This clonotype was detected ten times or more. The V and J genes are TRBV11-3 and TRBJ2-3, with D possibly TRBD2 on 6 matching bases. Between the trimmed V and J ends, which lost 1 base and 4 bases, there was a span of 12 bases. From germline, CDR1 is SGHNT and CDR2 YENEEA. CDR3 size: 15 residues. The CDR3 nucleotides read TGTGCCAGCAGCTTAGTAGGCGGGATATCAGATACGCAGTATTTT. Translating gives CASSLVGGISDTQYF.

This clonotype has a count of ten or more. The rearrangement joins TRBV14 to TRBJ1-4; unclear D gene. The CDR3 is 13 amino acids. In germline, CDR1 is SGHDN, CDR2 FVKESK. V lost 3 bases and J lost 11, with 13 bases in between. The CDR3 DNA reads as TGTGCCAGCAGCCAGGACCGTTTGGGGAAACTGTTTTTT. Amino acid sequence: CASSQDRLGKLFF.

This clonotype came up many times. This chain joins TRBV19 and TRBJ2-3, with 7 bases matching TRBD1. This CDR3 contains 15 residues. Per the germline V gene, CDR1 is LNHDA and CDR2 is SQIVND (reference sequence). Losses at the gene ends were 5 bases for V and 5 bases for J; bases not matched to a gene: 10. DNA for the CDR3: TGTGCCAGTAGTCATAGGCGACAGGGTGGAGATACGCAGTATTTT. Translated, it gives CASSHRRQGGDTQYF.